The clone carrying this TCR beta chain has only a few counts. This CDR3 is 16 amino acids long. V was clipped by 2 bases and J by 2 bases, with 16 bases between them. Germline CDR1 reads ENHRY; CDR2 reads SYGVKD. The time point is: patch test 1, 2 weeks after DPC sensitization. The treatment is: therapeutic diphenylcyclopropenone sensitization with weekly scalp DPC. Every patch test was put on after a blood sample was taken. This entry comes from a study of human T cells and chemical hapten exposure. Looking at the study overall: Upper-back patch tests with 0.01% DPC were read at 6 days. Chiefly female patients presented with alopecia areata, totalis or universalis.

Individual cDNA molecules each carried unique molecular identifiers attached by the library. TCRdb itself ran the RACE reads through MiXCR, one entry per CDR3 protein. The repertoire holds some 180,000 distinct CDR3 sequences, with about 20% as singletons. The sequences come from whole blood, collected in connection with sensitization to the hapten diphenylcyclopropenone (DPC). The V and J genes are TRBV10-3 and TRBJ2-7; D unclear. The receptor's source is a woman aged 50 to 60 with alopecia areata. Some clones in this sample may be carry-over from other donors' samples. CDR3 bases: TGTGCCATCAGTGAGACCCCCGCCGCCTATACCTACGAGCAGTACTTC. This encodes CAISETPAAYTYEQYF.